This entry features one T cell receptor (beta chain) sequence. Its antigen remains unknown. Axillary draining lymph nodes of breast cancer patients supplied the node samples. TCRdb reprocessed the multiplex PCR reads with MiXCR, giving one entry per CDR3 protein. The sample lists 150,000 to 200,000 distinct CDR3 sequences; 33% were seen once. These data originate in a study of breast tumors, draining lymph nodes, adjacent tissues. Study-level results: Tumor TCR diversity was below lymph nodes but above nontumor tissue.

Trimming cost V 4 bases and J 5 bases, with 11 bases left between them. Looked up from germline, CDR1 is LNHDA and CDR2 is SQIVND (reference sequence). The CDR3 consists of 13 residues. The rearrangement links TRBV19 to TRBJ1-1; perhaps TRBD1 as D (6 bases). The sequence came from a female donor with breast cancer. Some clones in this sample may be carry-over from other donors' samples. The sequencing sample was made of axillary lymph node tissue. CDR3 DNA sequence: TGTGCCAGTAGTAGGCAGGGGAGGACTGAAGCTTTCTTT. Its translation: CASSRQGRTEAFF.